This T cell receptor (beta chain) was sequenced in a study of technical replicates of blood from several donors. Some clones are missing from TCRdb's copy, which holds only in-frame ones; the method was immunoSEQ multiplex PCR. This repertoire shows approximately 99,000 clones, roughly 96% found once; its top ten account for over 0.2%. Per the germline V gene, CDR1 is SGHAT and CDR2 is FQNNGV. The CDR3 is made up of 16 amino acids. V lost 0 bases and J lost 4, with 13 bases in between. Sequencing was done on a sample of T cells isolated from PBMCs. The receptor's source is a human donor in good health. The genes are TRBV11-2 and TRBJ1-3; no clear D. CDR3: CASSLDGQVAGNTIYF. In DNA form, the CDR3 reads TGTGCCAGCAGCTTAGATGGTCAGGTCGCGGGAAACACCATATATTTT.